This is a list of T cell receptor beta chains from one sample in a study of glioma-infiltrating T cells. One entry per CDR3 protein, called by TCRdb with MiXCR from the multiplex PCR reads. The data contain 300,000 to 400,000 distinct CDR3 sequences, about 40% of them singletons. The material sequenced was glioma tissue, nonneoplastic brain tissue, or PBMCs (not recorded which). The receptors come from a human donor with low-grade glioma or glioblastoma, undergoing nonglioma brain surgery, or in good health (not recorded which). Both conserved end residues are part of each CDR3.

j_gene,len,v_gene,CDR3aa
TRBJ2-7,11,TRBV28,CASTRRGEQYF
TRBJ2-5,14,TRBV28,CASSPHSARGTQYF
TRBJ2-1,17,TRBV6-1,CASRKLQGTPAYNEKFF
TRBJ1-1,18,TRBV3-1,CASTTSLGGAGVNTEAFF
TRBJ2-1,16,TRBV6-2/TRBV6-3,CASSYLPGRGYNEQFF
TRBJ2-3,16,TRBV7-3,CASSPRGGSSGDTQYF
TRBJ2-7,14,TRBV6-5,CASTPAGAIYKQYF
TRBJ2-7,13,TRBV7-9,CASSSPVRYEQYF
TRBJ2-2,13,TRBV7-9,CASSLEVSGELFF
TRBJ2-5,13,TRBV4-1,CASSQVLEETQYF
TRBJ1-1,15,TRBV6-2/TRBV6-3,CASSYPGTLNTEAFF
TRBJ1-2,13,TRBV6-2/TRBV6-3,CASSSPQGSGYTF
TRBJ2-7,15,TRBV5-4,CASSPKKGRSYEQYF
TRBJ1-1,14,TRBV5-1,CASSFGTPNTEAFF
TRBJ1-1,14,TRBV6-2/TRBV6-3,CASSLEGYETEAFF
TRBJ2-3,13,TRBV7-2,CASSVGIAHTQYF
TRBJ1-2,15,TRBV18,CASSPPPGQGLGYTF
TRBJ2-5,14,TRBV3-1,CASSQDRTRETQYF
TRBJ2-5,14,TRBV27,CASSLGGGYETQYF
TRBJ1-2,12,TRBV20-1,CSARGGSYGYTF
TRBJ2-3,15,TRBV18,CASSPLRGSTDTQYF
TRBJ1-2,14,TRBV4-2,CASSPRGTSYGYTF
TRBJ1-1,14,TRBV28,CASSVTDWNTEAFF
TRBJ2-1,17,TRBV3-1,CASSQERVLGGYNEQFF
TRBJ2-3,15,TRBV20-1,CSASGGRVDTDTQYF
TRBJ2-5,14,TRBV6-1,CASSPFRDQGTQYF
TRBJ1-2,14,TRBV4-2,CASSQGLLNYGYTF
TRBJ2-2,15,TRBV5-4,CASSLNLQATGELFF
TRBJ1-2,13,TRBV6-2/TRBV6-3,CASSLDRGYGYTF
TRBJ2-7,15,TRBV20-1,CSATNTGRAPYEQYF
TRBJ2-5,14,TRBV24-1,CATSDPTSSDEQSF
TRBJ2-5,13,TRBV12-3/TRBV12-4,CASSQTSQETQYF
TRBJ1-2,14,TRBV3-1,CASSQDTGTYGYTF
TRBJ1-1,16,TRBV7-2,CASSSRVLGDHTEAYF
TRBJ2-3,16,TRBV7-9,CASSLFAGANADTQYF
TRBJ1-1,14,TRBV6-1,CAISVAGGKTEAFF
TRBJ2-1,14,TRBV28,CASSLWKGKNEQFF
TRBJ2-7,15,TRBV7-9,CASAIAGALPYEQYF
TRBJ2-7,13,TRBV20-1,CSASVAGAYEQYF
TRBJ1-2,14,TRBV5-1,CASSLDGTGEGYTF